This T cell receptor beta chain was retrieved from a study of T cell clusters in autoimmune cytopenias. Approximately 40,000 genome equivalents of blood DNA were amplified for TRB. The CDR3 has 13 amino acids. The V gene's germline CDR1 is LGHNA and CDR2 YNFKEQ. One tube held mixed TRB-A and TRB-B primer pools for touch-down PCR. From its re-call of the multiplex PCR reads, TCRdb lists each CDR3 protein once, without DNA. Recorded for this sample: thousands of distinct CDR3 sequences. The same data also went into a second study, on T cell repertoires in aging, cancer and after chemotherapy. That source adds: The repertoire data cannot show anything about immunological memory following chemotherapy.

This TCR was sampled from a human donor with an autoimmune cytopenia or autoimmune hepatitis (not recorded which). The genes are TRBV4-2 and TRBJ1-1. Input material: peripheral blood. Here the CDR3 reads CASSQGGNTEAFF.